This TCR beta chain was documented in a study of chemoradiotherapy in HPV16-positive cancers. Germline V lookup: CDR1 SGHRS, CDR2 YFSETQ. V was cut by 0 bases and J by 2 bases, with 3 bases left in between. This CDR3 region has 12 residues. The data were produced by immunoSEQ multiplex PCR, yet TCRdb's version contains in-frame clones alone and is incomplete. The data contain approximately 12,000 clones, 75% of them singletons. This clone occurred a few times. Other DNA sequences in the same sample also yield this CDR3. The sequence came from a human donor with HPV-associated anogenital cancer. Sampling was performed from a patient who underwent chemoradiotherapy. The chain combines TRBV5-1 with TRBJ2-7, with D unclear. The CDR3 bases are TGCGCCAGCAGCTTGGGCACCTACGAGCAGTACTTC. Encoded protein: CASSLGTYEQYF.